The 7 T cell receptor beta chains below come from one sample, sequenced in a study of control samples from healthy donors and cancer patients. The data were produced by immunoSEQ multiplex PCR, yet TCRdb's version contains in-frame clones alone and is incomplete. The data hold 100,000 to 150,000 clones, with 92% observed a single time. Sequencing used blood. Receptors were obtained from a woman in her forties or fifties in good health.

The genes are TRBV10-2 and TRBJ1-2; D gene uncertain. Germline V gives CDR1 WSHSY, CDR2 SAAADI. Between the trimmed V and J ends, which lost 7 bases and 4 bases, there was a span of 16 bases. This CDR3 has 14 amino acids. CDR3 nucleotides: TGCGCCAGCAACTTACCAGGCACATTCTATGGCTACACCTTC. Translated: CASNLPGTFYGYTF.

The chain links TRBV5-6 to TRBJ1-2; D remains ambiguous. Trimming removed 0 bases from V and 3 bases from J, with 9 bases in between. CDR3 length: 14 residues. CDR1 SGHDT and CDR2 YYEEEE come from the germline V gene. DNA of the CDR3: TGTGCCAGCAGCTTGGGAAACAGCCACTATGGCTACACCTTC. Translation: CASSLGNSHYGYTF.

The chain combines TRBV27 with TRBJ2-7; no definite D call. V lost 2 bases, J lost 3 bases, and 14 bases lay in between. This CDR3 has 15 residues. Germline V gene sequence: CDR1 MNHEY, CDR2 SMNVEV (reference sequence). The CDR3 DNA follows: TGTGCCAGCAGTTTAGGCCCACGGAATAGCTACGAGCAGTACTTC. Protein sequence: CASSLGPRNSYEQYF.

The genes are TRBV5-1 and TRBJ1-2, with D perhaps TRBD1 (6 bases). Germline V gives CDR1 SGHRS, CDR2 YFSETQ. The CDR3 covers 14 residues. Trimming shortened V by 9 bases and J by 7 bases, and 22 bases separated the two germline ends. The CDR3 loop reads CATRTGEGGFGYTF. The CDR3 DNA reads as TGCGCCACCAGGACGGGAGAAGGGGGTTTTGGCTACACCTTC.

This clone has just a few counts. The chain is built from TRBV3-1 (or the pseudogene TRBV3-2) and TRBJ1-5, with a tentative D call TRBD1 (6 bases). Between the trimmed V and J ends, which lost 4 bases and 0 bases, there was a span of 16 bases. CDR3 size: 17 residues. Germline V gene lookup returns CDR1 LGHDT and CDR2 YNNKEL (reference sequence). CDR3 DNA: TGTGCCAGCAGCCCTTATTCGGGGGGCTATAGCAATCAGCCCCAGCATTTT. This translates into CASSPYSGGYSNQPQHF.

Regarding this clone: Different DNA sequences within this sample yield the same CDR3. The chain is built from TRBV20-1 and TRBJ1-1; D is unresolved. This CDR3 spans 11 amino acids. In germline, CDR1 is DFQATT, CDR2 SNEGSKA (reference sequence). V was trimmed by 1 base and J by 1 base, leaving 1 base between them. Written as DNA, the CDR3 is TGCAGTGCTAGAGGGAACACTGAAGCTTTCTTT. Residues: CSARGNTEAFF.

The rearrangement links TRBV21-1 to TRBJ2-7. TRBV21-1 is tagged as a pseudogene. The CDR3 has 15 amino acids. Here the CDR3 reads CASSPPRYGSYEQYF. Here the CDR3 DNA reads TGTGCCAGCAGCCCCCCCCGGTACGGATCCTACGAGCAGTACTTC.